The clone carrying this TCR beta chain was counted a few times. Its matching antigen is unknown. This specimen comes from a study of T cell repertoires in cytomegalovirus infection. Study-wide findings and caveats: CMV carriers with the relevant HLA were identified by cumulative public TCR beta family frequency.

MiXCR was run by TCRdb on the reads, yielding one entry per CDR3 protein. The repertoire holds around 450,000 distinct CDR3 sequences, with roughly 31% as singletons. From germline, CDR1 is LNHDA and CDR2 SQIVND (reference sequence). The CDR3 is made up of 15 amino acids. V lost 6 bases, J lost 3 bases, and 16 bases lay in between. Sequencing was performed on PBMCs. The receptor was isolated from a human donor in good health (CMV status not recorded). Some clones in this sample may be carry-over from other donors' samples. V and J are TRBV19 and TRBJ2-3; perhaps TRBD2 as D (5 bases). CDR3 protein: CASSPRGHGTDTQYF. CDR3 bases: TGTGCCAGTAGCCCACGCGGGCATGGGACAGATACGCAGTATTTT.